A single sample gave rise to the 8 T cell receptor beta chains below, sequenced in a study of PD-L1 blockade in urothelial cancer. Time point indicated: pretreatment peripheral blood. TCRdb's copy holds only in-frame clones and misses some; the assay was immunoSEQ multiplex PCR. The table records 85,000 to 90,000 clones, roughly 90% of them present only once. The sequencing used PBMCs, collected around atezolizumab (anti-PD-L1) treatment. The receptors originated from an elderly woman with urothelial cancer.

The chain has TRBV27 and TRBJ2-7; 11 bases line up with TRBD2. The CDR3 totals 16 residues. V shed 4 bases, J shed 0 bases, and the junction held 5 bases outside the gene matches. The germline V gene encodes CDR1 MNHEY and CDR2 SMNVEV (reference sequence). As DNA, the CDR3 is TGTGCCAGCAGTTACCTAGCGGGAGGCCTCTCCTACGAGCAGTACTTC. It specifies CASSYLAGGLSYEQYF.

V usage is TRBV5-1 and J usage is TRBJ1-1; 10 positions match TRBD1. Germline CDR1 reads SGHRS; CDR2 reads YFSETQ. The CDR3 loop spans 15 amino acids. Trimming removed 0 bases from V and 5 bases from J; junction bases left unmatched: 4. The CDR3 protein is CASSLEGQGLTEAFF. For the CDR3, the DNA is TGCGCCAGCAGCTTGGAGGGACAGGGGCTGACTGAAGCTTTCTTT.

CDR3 in DNA: TGTGCCAGCAGCTCCCCTGGGACAGTGCAGTACTTC. This translates into CASSSPGTVQYF. This chain joins TRBV7-9 and TRBJ2-7; TRBD1 matches 7 bases. CDR3 length: 12 residues. Germline V lookup: CDR1 SEHNR, CDR2 FQNEAQ (reference sequence). V was clipped by 4 bases and J by 9 bases; unmatched bases: 6.

The V gene is TRBV7-9, the J gene TRBJ1-4, with 9 bases lining up with TRBD1. This CDR3 comprises 15 residues. CDR1 is SEHNR, CDR2 FQNEAQ, per germline (reference sequence). V shed 5 bases and J 8 bases; nucleotides not matched to a gene: 9. In nucleotides, the CDR3 is TGTGCCAGCAGCCCCGGGGACAGGGATAACGAAAAACTGTTTTTT. It codes for CASSPGDRDNEKLFF.

This rearrangement joins TRBV5-1 to TRBJ2-1, with 8 bases aligning to TRBD2. The CDR3 contains 14 residues. CDR1 and CDR2 from the germline V gene are SGHRS and YFSETQ. V shed 2 bases and J 7 bases; nucleotides not matched to a gene: 5. CDR3 DNA sequence: TGCGCCAGCAGCTTAAGCGGGAGTCGTAATGAGCAGTTCTTC. It translates to CASSLSGSRNEQFF.

This sequence joins TRBV7-6 and TRBJ1-4; a weak D match, TRBD1 (6 bases). The CDR3 sequence is 14 residues long. Germline-derived CDR1 and CDR2 are SGHVS and FNYEAQ. V was shortened by 1 base and J by 4 bases, with 7 bases between the two germline ends. CDR3 protein: CASSLGTVNEKLFF. CDR3 DNA: TGTGCCAGCAGCTTAGGGACAGTTAATGAAAAACTGTTTTTT.

The V gene is TRBV28, the J gene TRBJ1-1, with TRBD1 matching over 8 bases. The V gene's germline CDR1 is MDHEN and CDR2 SYDVKM. The CDR3 loop spans 16 amino acids. The V and J ends lost 1 base and 3 bases, in that order; junction bases with no gene match: 7. The CDR3, as DNA: TGTGCCAGCAGTTTATCTCAGGGGGCCGGGGACACTGAAGCTTTCTTT. Residues: CASSLSQGAGDTEAFF.

This clone was counted only a few times. The chain is built from TRBV13 and TRBJ2-7; 7 bases are a match to TRBD1. The germline gives CDR1 PRHDT, CDR2 FYEKMQ (reference sequence). The CDR3 sequence is 15 residues long. V was pared by 6 bases and J by 0 bases, with 8 bases of the junction left unmatched. The DNA for the CDR3 is TGTGCCAGCAGTCCTACAGGGGCCGGCTCCTACGAGCAGTACTTC. Its translation is CASSPTGAGSYEQYF.